This T cell receptor (beta chain) was documented in a study of T cell responses to AZD1222 COVID-19 vaccine. Study-level points and caveats: The peak T cell response came first, and repertoires were sampled only after it. Baseline testing showed seropositivity in only a handful of AZD1222 recipients.

This clone came up a few times. Its antigen is currently unknown. TCRdb keeps only in-frame clones here, not all; method: immunoSEQ multiplex PCR. Of about 100,000 clones in the sample, nearly 90% were seen once. The CDR3 is 15 amino acids. V was clipped by 4 bases and J by 4 bases; unmatched bases: 4. Germline CDR1 ENHRY, CDR2 SYGVKD. This chain connects TRBV10-3 to TRBJ2-5, with 12 nucleotides matching TRBD1. The source of this sequence is an adult in good health. Here the sequenced sample was peripheral blood, taken on day 0 of AZD1222 vaccination. As DNA, the CDR3 is TGTGCCATCAGTGTTGGGACAGGGGGCCTAGAGACCCAGTACTTC. Its protein product is CAISVGTGGLETQYF.